This entry lists 27 T cell receptor beta chains sequenced from one sample in a study of T cells in Graves' hyperthyroidism and ophthalmopathy. Amplification targeted TCR beta CDR3 regions from RNA transcripts. When the TCR CDR3 underwent first-round RT-PCR, the HTBI primer set was used. TCRdb re-analysed the multiplex PCR reads in MiXCR, keeping a single row per CDR3 protein. The sample includes about 500,000 distinct CDR3 sequences, about 16% seen only once; the top ten take 25% to 30%. Sequenced input: blood. The origin of the receptors is a woman aged 25 to 39 with Graves' ophthalmopathy.

In its sample, this clonotype was seen many times. This chain joins TRBV6-1 and TRBJ2-3, with TRBD2 identical over 8 bases. The J segment lost 0 bases and the V segment lost 7 bases, leaving 3 bases of the junction unmatched. Germline V gives CDR1 MNHNS, CDR2 SASEGT. This CDR3 is 14 amino acids long. CDR3 sequence: CASIASGSTDTQYF. Written as DNA, the CDR3 is TGTGCCAGCATTGCTAGCGGGAGCACAGATACGCAGTATTTT.

V and J are TRBV4-2 and TRBJ1-1; weak D call: TRBD1 (6 bases). Trimming stripped 7 bases from V and 1 base from J, with 16 bases between. Germline V CDR1 and CDR2: LGHNA, YNFKEQ. This CDR3 is built from 15 residues. The CDR3 DNA follows: TGTGCCAGCACCCGAGAGGGGGGGAAGAACACTGAAGCTTTCTTT. Translation gives CASTREGGKNTEAFF.

Many counts were recorded for this clonotype. The CDR3 sequence: CASTWGTGGYEQYF. CDR3 nucleotides: TGTGCCAGCACCTGGGGGACAGGAGGGTACGAGCAGTACTTC. The V call is TRBV7-2, the J call TRBJ2-7; 8 bases fit TRBD1. CDR3 length equals 14 residues. Germline values: CDR1 SGHTA, CDR2 FQGNSA. J was trimmed by 4 bases and V by 7 bases; bases with no gene match: 9.

Only one count was recorded for this clonotype. The rearrangement joins TRBV20-1 to TRBJ2-2, with 8 bases identical to TRBD2. Losses at the gene ends were 7 bases for V and 3 bases for J; bases not matched to a gene: 4. CDR1 is DFQATT, CDR2 SNEGSKA, per germline (reference sequence). The CDR3 consists of 13 residues. This CDR3 reads CSGQREYTGELFF. Written as DNA, the CDR3 is TGCAGTGGTCAGCGGGAGTACACCGGGGAGCTGTTTTTT.

The chain couples TRBV20-1 to TRBJ2-1; D may be TRBD2 (6 bases). V was trimmed by 6 bases and J by 0 bases, leaving 15 bases between them. CDR3 length: 15 amino acids. CDR1 is DFQATT, CDR2 SNEGSKA, per germline (reference sequence). The CDR3 here is CSAPRDSSSYNEQFF. The CDR3 DNA reads TGCAGTGCCCCAAGGGACTCCAGCTCCTACAATGAGCAGTTCTTC.

The V call is TRBV24-1, the J call TRBJ2-2, with no clear D. The CDR3 runs 12 residues. V lost 4 bases and J lost 5, with 4 bases in between. Germline loops: CDR1 KGHDR, CDR2 SFDVKD. The CDR3, as DNA: TGTGCCACCAGTGAGAGGACCGGGGAGCTGTTTTTT. Translation gives CATSERTGELFF.

This clonotype was found many times. V gene TRBV5-6 combines with J gene TRBJ2-5; 12 bases match TRBD2. Per the germline V gene, CDR1 is SGHDT and CDR2 is YYEEEE. Trimming took 0 bases from V and 1 from J; bases not matched to a gene: 4. The CDR3 sequence is 17 residues long. CDR3 protein: CASSLGPGLAGQETQYF. For the CDR3, the DNA is TGTGCCAGCAGCTTGGGCCCGGGACTAGCGGGCCAAGAGACCCAGTACTTC.

The chain links TRBV14 to TRBJ2-7; D is ambiguous. Germline V gives CDR1 SGHDN, CDR2 FVKESK. V dropped 3 bases and J dropped 6 bases, with 15 bases sitting between them. CDR3 length: 14 amino acids. The chain's CDR3 is CASSQNSATTEQYF. CDR3 coding DNA: TGTGCCAGCAGCCAGAACAGTGCTACGACCGAGCAGTACTTC. The full variable domain, with the rest looked up from reference TRBV14 and TRBJ2-7, is EAGVTQFPSHSVIEKGQTVTLRCDPISGHDNLYWYRRVMGKEIKFLLHFVKESKQDESGMPNNRFLAERTGGTYSTLKVQPAELEDSGVYFCASSQNSATTEQYFGPGTRLTVT.

This clonotype was recorded at least ten times. The rearrangement joins TRBV2 to TRBJ2-5; possible D gene TRBD1, 5 bases. The CDR3 consists of 13 residues. From germline, CDR1 is SNHLY and CDR2 FYNNEI. The V end was cut by 5 bases, the J end by 5 bases, with 12 bases between. The CDR3 loop reads CASSSGFGETQYF. As DNA, the CDR3 is TGTGCCAGCAGTTCAGGGTTTGGGGAGACCCAGTACTTC.

In this sample, this clonotype turned up many times. The chain is built from TRBV4-3 and TRBJ1-1; D not certain. The CDR3 runs to 16 residues. V lost 4 bases and J lost 0, with 15 bases in between. Germline V CDR1 and CDR2: LGHNA, YSLEER. CDR3 nucleotide sequence: TGCGCCAGCAGCCGCTTAGGGTCAGGATTGAACACTGAAGCTTTCTTT. Amino acid sequence: CASSRLGSGLNTEAFF.

This clonotype was seen many times. The J gene is TRBJ2-7, the V gene TRBV28; no clear D. Trimming left V 3 bases short and J 2 bases short, with 11 bases between. This CDR3 has 14 amino acids. CDR1 MDHEN and CDR2 SYDVKM come from the germline V gene. The CDR3 loop is CASSFGGRTYEQYF. As DNA, the CDR3 is TGTGCCAGCAGTTTTGGTGGCAGGACCTACGAGCAGTACTTC.

This clonotype was observed many times. The chain uses TRBV18 and TRBJ1-2; D gene unclear. V lost 2 bases, J lost 3 bases, and 13 bases lay in between. The CDR3 runs 15 residues. CDR1 is KGHSH and CDR2 is LQKENI in the germline V gene. DNA of the CDR3: TGTGCCAGCTCACCAGGGCGAGTCCCCGACTATGGCTACACCTTC. It specifies CASSPGRVPDYGYTF.

This clonotype came up many times. The chain joins TRBV7-2 to TRBJ2-7; D call uncertain. The CDR3 loop spans 15 amino acids. From germline, CDR1 is SGHTA and CDR2 FQGNSA. Trimming shortened V by 1 base and J by 0 bases, and 10 bases separated the two germline ends. The DNA of the CDR3 is TGTGCCAGCAGCTTAGATTGGCCTAGCTCCTACGAGCAGTACTTC. It translates to CASSLDWPSSYEQYF.

The chain employs TRBV7-9 and TRBJ2-7; the match to TRBD2 covers 7 bases. Germline V CDR1 and CDR2: SEHNR, FQNEAQ (reference sequence). The CDR3 covers 15 residues. Trimming cost V 5 bases and J 2 bases; bases outside gene matches: 9. The CDR3 protein is CASSPGGGTTYEQYF. The CDR3 DNA reads TGTGCCAGCAGCCCGGGAGGTGGGACTACCTACGAGCAGTACTTC.

The rearrangement links TRBV27 to TRBJ2-7; D remains unclear. In germline, CDR1 is MNHEY, CDR2 SMNVEV (reference sequence). This CDR3 is built from 14 residues. The V and J ends lost 2 bases and 2 bases respectively, with 10 bases between them. CDR3 sequence (DNA): TGTGCCAGCAGTTTAGGCGGAGATCCCTACGAGCAGTACTTC. Translated: CASSLGGDPYEQYF.

V usage is TRBV7-8 and J usage is TRBJ2-7; D uncertain. Trimming left V 0 bases short and J 3 bases short, with 9 bases between. The CDR3 runs 14 residues. Germline V gene data show CDR1 as SGHVS and CDR2 as FQNEAQ. The CDR3 sequence is CASSLARTDYEQYF. CDR3 DNA: TGTGCCAGCAGCTTAGCGAGAACAGACTACGAGCAGTACTTC.

J is TRBJ2-3 and V is TRBV7-9; TRBD2 matches 9 bases. CDR1 is SEHNR and CDR2 is FQNEAQ in the germline V gene (reference sequence). The trim removed 1 base at V and 7 bases at J, leaving 12 bases unmatched. The CDR3 sequence is 17 residues long. The CDR3 region is CASSLESLLAGIYTQYF. The CDR3 DNA reads TGTGCCAGCAGCTTAGAGTCCCTTCTAGCGGGAATCTATACGCAGTATTTT.

This clonotype came up many times. V is TRBV12-3 or TRBV12-4 and J is TRBJ2-3; 7 bases are a match to TRBD2. The length of the CDR3 is 16 residues. The trim removed 3 bases at V and 2 bases at J, leaving 8 bases unmatched. The DNA for the CDR3 is TGTGCCAGCAGTTTTGGACTAGGGTCGATCACAGATACGCAGTATTTT. Encoded protein: CASSFGLGSITDTQYF.

In this sample, this clonotype turned up many times. The chain employs TRBV12-3 or TRBV12-4 and TRBJ2-7; no clear D. The germline V and J ends were trimmed by 5 bases and 6 bases, with 14 bases remaining between them. The CDR3 length is 13 residues. CDR3 nucleotides: TGTGCCAGCAGTCCACGGATCACGGGCGAGCAGTACTTC. It encodes CASSPRITGEQYF.

This clonotype was counted a few times. The chain employs TRBV24-1 and TRBJ2-7, with unresolved D. CDR3 length: 15 amino acids. V gave up 3 bases and J gave up 2 bases, with 13 bases separating them. Germline loops: CDR1 KGHDR, CDR2 SFDVKD. The CDR3 sequence is CATSDPSESTYEQYF. In DNA form, the CDR3 reads TGTGCCACCAGTGATCCATCCGAGAGTACCTACGAGCAGTACTTC.

This clonotype has more than one count but fewer than ten. The rearrangement joins TRBV4-1 to TRBJ1-1, with D tentatively TRBD1 (5 bases). V was pared by 2 bases and J by 8 bases, with 9 bases between. CDR1 is MGHRA, CDR2 YSYEKL, per germline. CDR3 length equals 12 residues. The CDR3 sequence is CASSQRGVEAFF. As DNA, the CDR3 is TGCGCCAGCAGCCAAAGAGGGGTAGAAGCTTTCTTT.

This clonotype was picked up many times. V usage is TRBV2 and J usage is TRBJ1-5; no firm D call. The ends were cut back, 3 bases at V and 0 bases at J, with 3 bases in the middle. This CDR3 has 13 residues. Germline lookup yields CDR1 SNHLY and CDR2 FYNNEI. CDR3 coding DNA: TGTGCCAGCAGTGAGTATAGCAATCAGCCCCAGCATTTT. Translation gives CASSEYSNQPQHF.

There are a few counts of this clonotype. The chain couples TRBV27 to TRBJ2-5; TRBD1 is a possible D gene (5 bases). Trimming shortened V by 4 bases and J by 4 bases, and 13 bases separated the two germline ends. This CDR3 spans 14 amino acids. Germline lookup yields CDR1 MNHEY and CDR2 SMNVEV (reference sequence). The CDR3 DNA reads TGTGCCAGCAGTTGGGCAGGGTTGGGAGAGACCCAGTACTTC. Translation gives CASSWAGLGETQYF.

This clonotype was detected ten times or more. The V gene is TRBV5-8, the J gene TRBJ2-5; no definite D call. The V gene lost 1 base and the J gene lost 2 bases, with 9 bases spanning the gap. Germline V gives CDR1 SGHTS, CDR2 YDEGEE. The CDR3 extends over 14 amino acids. CDR3 nucleotides: TGTGCCAGCAGCTTGTGGATAGGGCAAGAGACCCAGTACTTC. Amino acid sequence: CASSLWIGQETQYF.

The rearrangement links TRBV2 to TRBJ2-3, with TRBD2 identical over 12 bases. This CDR3 is 14 amino acids long. Germline lookup yields CDR1 SNHLY and CDR2 FYNNEI. Trimming removed 6 bases from V and 6 bases from J; junction bases left unmatched: 4. CDR3 sequence reads: CASRETSGRDTQYF. The CDR3 coding sequence is TGTGCCAGCAGAGAAACTAGCGGGAGGGATACGCAGTATTTT.

As for this clonotype: A much larger clone differs by one base, so this may be a read error. V usage is TRBV20-1 and J usage is TRBJ2-7, with 7 bases aligning to TRBD2. This CDR3 region has 14 residues. Germline trimming cut 4 bases from V and 3 bases from J; bases unmatched to any gene: 9. Germline values: CDR1 DFQATT, CDR2 SNEGSKA (reference sequence). CDR3 amino acids: CSAKPLAELYEQYF. CDR3 in DNA: TGCAGTGCTAAGCCTCTAGCGGAACTCTACGAGCAGTACTTC.

This chain connects TRBV27 to TRBJ2-7, with 8 bases matching TRBD2. CDR3 length: 13 amino acids. The germline CDR1 and CDR2 sequences are MNHEY and SMNVEV (reference sequence). Trimming took 3 bases from V and 5 from J; bases not matched to a gene: 3. CDR3 sequence (DNA): TGTGCCAGCAGTTTTCGGGAGGGCGACGAGCAGTACTTC. This encodes CASSFREGDEQYF.